This T cell receptor beta chain was retrieved from a study of response to subunit inactivated influenza vaccine. The study, taken as a whole, reports: Seasonal influenza vaccination, on each occasion, was suggested by the authors to recruit few new T cells.

TCRdb recomputed calls from the RT-PCR reads with MiXCR, one row per CDR3 protein. The sample lists roughly 630,000 distinct CDR3 sequences, around 13% occurring once. The CDR3 loop spans 14 amino acids. Germline CDR1 is MNHEY and CDR2 is SVGEGT. With 8 bases clipped from V and 4 bases from J, the junction kept 5 bases outside the gene matches. This clonotype came up a few times. Its target is unknown. This clonotype originated in a man aged 50-60 years who received an inactivated influenza vaccine. The V call is TRBV6-2 or TRBV6-3, the J call TRBJ2-1, with TRBD2 matching 10 bases. The sample here was PBMCs from blood, taken approximately 15 days before vaccination. CDR3 protein: CASGGTSVYNEQFF. The DNA for the CDR3 is TGTGCCAGCGGCGGGACTAGCGTTTACAATGAGCAGTTCTTC.